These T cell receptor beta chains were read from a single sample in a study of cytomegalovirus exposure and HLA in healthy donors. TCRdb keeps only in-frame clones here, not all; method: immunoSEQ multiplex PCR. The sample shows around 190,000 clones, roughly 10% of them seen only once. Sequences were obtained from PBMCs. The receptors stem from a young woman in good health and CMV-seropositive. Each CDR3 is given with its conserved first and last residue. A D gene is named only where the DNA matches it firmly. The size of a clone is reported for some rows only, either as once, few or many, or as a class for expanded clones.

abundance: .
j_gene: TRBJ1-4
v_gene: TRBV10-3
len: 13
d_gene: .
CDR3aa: CAIREGAGEKLFF
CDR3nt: TGTGCCATCAGAGAAGGGGCAGGGGAAAAACTGTTTTTT

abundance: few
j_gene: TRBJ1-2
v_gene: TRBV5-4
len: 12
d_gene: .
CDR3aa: CASSLAVAGYTF
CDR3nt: TGTGCCAGCAGCTTGGCCGTGGCTGGCTACACCTTC

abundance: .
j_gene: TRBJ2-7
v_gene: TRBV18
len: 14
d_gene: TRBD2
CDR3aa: CASSPLAGEGEQYF
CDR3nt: TGTGCCAGCTCACCCCTAGCGGGAGAGGGCGAGCAGTACTTC

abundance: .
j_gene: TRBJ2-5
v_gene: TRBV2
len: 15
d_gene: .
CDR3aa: CASSGQTGQQETQYF
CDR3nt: TGTGCCAGCAGTGGCCAGACGGGACAACAAGAGACCCAGTACTTC

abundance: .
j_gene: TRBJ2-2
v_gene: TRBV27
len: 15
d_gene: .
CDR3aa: CASSFFRTNTGELFF
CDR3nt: TGTGCCAGCAGTTTCTTCAGGACGAACACCGGGGAGCTGTTTTTT

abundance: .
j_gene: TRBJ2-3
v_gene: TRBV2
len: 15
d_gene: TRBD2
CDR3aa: CASSGLAGFGDTQYF
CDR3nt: TGTGCCAGCAGTGGACTAGCGGGATTCGGAGATACGCAGTATTTT

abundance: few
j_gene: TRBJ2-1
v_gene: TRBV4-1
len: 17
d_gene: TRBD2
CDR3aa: CASSQDRPAGRGNEQFF
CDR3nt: TGCGCCAGCAGCCAAGATAGACCAGCGGGAAGGGGCAATGAGCAGTTCTTC

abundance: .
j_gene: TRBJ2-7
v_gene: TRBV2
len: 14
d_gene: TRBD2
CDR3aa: CASSERLAGDEQYF
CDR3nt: TGTGCCAGCAGTGAACGGCTAGCGGGAGACGAGCAGTACTTC

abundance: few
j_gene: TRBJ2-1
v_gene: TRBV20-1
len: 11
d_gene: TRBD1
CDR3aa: CSADRGQEQFF
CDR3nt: TGCAGTGCTGACAGGGGGCAGGAGCAGTTCTTC

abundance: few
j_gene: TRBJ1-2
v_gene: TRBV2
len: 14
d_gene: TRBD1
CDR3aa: CASAGTDDNYGYTF
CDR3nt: TGTGCCAGCGCAGGGACAGATGATAACTATGGCTACACCTTC

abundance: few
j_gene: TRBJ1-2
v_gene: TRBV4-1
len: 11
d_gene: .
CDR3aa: CASSPGTGYTF
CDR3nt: TGCGCCAGCAGCCCGGGGACAGGCTACACCTTC

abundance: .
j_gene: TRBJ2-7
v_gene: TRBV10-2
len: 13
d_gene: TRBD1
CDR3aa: CASSLQGAHEQYF
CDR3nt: TGCGCCAGCAGTCTTCAGGGGGCCCACGAGCAGTACTTC

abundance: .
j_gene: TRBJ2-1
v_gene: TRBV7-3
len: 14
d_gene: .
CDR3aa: CASSLDPNLGEQFF
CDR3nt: TGTGCCAGCAGCCTAGATCCCAATCTAGGTGAGCAGTTCTTC

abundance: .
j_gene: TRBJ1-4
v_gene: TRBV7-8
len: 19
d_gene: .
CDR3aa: CASSFKNFGARGEDEKLFF
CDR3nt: TGTGCCAGCAGCTTCAAAAATTTTGGGGCCCGGGGGGAGGACGAAAAACTGTTTTTT

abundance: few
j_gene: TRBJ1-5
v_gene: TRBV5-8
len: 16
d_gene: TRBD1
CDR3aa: CASSSSDRVRFQPQHF
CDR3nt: TGTGCCAGCAGCTCGTCGGACAGGGTGCGTTTTCAGCCCCAGCATTTT

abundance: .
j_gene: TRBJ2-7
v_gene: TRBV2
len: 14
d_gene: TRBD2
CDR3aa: CASSELAGHYEQYF
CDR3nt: TGTGCCAGCAGTGAGCTAGCGGGACACTACGAGCAGTACTTC

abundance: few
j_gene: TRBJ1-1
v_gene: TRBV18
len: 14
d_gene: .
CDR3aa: CASSSRAWETEAFF
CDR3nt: TGTGCCAGCTCATCACGTGCATGGGAGACTGAAGCTTTCTTT

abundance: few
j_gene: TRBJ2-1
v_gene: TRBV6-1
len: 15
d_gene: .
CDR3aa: CASSDWASVYNEQFF
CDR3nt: TGTGCCAGCAGTGATTGGGCTAGCGTATACAATGAGCAGTTCTTC

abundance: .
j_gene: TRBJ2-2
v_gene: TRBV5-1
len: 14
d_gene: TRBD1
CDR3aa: CASRLQGASGELFF
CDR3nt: TGCGCCAGCAGACTTCAGGGGGCCTCCGGGGAGCTGTTTTTT

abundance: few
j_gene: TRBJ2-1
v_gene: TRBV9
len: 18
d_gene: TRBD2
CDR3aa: CASSIGTSGRQRANEQFF
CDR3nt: TGTGCCAGCAGCATTGGGACTAGCGGGAGGCAGCGTGCCAATGAGCAGTTCTTC

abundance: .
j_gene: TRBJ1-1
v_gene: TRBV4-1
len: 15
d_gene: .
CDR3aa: CASSQDWGSATEAFF
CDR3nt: TGTGCCAGCAGCCAAGATTGGGGCTCCGCGACTGAAGCTTTCTTT

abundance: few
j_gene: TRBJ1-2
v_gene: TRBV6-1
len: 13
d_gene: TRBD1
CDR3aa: CASIGGTAYGYTF
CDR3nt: TGTGCCAGCATAGGTGGGACAGCATATGGCTACACCTTC

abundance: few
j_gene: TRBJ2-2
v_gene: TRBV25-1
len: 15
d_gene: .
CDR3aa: CASSEYWGGTGELFF
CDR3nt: TGTGCCAGCAGTGAATATTGGGGCGGAACCGGGGAGCTGTTTTTT

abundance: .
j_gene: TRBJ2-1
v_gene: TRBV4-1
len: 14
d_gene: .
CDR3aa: CASSQAAGADGQFF
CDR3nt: TGCGCCAGCAGCCAAGCCGCGGGGGCGGACGGGCAGTTCTTC

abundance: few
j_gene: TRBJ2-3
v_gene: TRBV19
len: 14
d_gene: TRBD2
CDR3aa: CASSYGTSRDTQYF
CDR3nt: TGTGCCAGTAGTTACGGGACTAGCCGAGATACGCAGTATTTT

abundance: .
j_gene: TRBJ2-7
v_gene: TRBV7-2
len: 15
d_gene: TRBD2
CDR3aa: CASRLGLAASYEQYF
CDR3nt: TGTGCCAGCAGACTAGGACTAGCTGCCTCCTACGAGCAGTACTTC

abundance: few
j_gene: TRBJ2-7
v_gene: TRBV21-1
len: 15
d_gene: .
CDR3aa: CASYLDRANTYEQYF
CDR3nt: TGTGCCAGCTACCTGGACAGGGCCAATACCTACGAGCAGTACTTC

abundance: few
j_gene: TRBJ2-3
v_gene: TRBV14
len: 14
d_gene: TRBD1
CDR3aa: CASNRDSNTDTQYF
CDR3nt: TGTGCCAGCAACCGGGACAGCAACACAGATACGCAGTATTTT

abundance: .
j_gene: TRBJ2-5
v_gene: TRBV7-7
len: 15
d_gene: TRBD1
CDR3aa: CASSERTGGDETQYF
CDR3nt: TGTGCCAGCAGCGAACGGACAGGGGGCGACGAGACCCAGTACTTC

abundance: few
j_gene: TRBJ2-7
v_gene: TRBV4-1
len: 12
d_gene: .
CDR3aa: CASSQDAGQQYF
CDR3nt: TGCGCCAGCAGCCAAGATGCGGGACAGCAGTACTTC

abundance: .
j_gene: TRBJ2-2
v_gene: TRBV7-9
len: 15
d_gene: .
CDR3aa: CASESAGAYTGELFF
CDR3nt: TGTGCCAGCGAGTCCGCAGGGGCTTACACCGGGGAGCTGTTTTTT

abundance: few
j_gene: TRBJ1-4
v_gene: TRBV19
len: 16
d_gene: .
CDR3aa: CASTPGWGKRGEKLFF
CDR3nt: TGTGCCAGTACCCCAGGTTGGGGGAAGCGGGGTGAAAAACTGTTTTTT

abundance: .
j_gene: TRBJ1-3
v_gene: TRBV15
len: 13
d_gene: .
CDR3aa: CATSMGGGNTIYF
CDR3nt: TGTGCCACCAGTATGGGAGGCGGAAACACCATATATTTT